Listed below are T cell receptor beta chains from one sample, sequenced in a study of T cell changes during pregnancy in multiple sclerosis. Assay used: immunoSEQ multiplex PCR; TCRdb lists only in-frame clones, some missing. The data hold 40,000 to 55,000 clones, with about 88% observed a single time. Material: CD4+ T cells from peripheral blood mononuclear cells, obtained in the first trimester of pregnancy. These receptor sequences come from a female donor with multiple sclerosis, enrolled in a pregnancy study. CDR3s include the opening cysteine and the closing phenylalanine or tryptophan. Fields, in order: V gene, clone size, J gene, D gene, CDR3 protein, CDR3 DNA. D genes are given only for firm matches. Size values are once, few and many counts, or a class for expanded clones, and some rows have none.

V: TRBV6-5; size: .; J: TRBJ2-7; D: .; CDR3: CASSPLGQASYEQYF; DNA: TGTGCCAGCAGCCCTCTGGGGCAGGCCTCCTACGAGCAGTACTTC
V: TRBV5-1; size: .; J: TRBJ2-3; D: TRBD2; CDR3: CASSPRLARDTQYF; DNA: TGCGCCAGCAGCCCCCGACTAGCTCGGGATACGCAGTATTTT
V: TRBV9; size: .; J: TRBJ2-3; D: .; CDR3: CASTYTTRDTDTQYF; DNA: TGTGCCAGCACCTATACTACAAGAGACACAGATACGCAGTATTTT
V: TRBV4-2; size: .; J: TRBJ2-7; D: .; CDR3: CASSQGRAGDPYEQYF; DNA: TGTGCCAGCAGCCAAGGCCGGGCAGGGGACCCCTACGAGCAGTACTTC
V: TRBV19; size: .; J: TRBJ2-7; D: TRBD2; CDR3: CASSPLAGASYEQYF; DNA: TGTGCCAGTAGCCCACTAGCGGGGGCTTCCTACGAGCAGTACTTC
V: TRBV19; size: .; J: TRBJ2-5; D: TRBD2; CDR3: CASSADSLAGVLETQYF; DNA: TGTGCCAGTAGTGCCGACTCACTAGCGGGAGTATTAGAGACCCAGTACTTC
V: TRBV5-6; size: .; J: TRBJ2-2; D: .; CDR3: CASSLGGRIGELFF; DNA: TGTGCCAGCAGCCTGGGGGGGCGGATCGGGGAGCTGTTTTTT
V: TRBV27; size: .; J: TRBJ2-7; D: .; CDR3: CASKDNYEQYF; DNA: TGTGCCAGCAAAGACAACTACGAGCAGTACTTC
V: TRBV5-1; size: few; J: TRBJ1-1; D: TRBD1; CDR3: CASSPDGRGVTEAFF; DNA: TGCGCCAGCAGCCCGGACGGCAGGGGGGTAACTGAAGCTTTCTTT
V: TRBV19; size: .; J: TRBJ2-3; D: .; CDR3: CASKGSSSTDTQYF; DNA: TGTGCCAGTAAGGGGTCCTCTAGCACAGATACGCAGTATTTT
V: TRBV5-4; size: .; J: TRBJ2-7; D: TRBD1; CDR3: CASSLRDSPSEQYF; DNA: TGTGCCAGCAGCTTGCGGGACAGTCCTAGCGAGCAGTACTTC
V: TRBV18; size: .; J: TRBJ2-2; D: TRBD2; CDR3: CASSPLAGAGELFF; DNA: TGTGCCAGCTCACCTTTAGCGGGAGCCGGGGAGCTGTTTTTT
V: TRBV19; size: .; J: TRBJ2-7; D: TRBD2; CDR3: CASSIYSGPAYEQYF; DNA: TGTGCCAGTAGTATATATAGCGGGCCCGCCTACGAGCAGTACTTC
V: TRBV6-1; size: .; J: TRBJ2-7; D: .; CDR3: CASSELRGGPYEQYF; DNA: TGTGCCAGCAGTGAACTGAGAGGGGGACCCTACGAGCAGTACTTC
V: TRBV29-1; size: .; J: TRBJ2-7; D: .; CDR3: CSVLLSYEQYF; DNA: TGCAGCGTTCTCCTCTCCTACGAGCAGTACTTC
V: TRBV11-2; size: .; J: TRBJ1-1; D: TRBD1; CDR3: CASSSDRVRDAFF; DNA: TGTGCCAGCAGCTCAGACAGGGTAAGGGATGCTTTCTTT
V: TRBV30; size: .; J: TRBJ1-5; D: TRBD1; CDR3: CAWTSRGLQPQHF; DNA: TGTGCCTGGACAAGCAGGGGGCTTCAGCCCCAGCATTTT
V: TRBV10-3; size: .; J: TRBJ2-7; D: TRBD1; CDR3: CAISEALGQGHSYEQYF; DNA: TGTGCCATCAGTGAGGCGTTGGGACAGGGACACTCCTACGAGCAGTACTTC
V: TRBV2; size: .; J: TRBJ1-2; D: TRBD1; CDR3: CASRWTGGGGYTF; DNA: TGTGCCAGCAGATGGACAGGGGGAGGTGGCTACACCTTC
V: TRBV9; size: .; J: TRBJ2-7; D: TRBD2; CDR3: CASSVGGGLGGWEQYF; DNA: TGTGCCAGCAGCGTTGGGGGGGGACTAGGAGGCTGGGAGCAGTACTTC
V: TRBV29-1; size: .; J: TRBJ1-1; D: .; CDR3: CSVVVWRRLNTEAFF; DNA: TGCAGCGTTGTCGTTTGGAGAAGACTGAACACTGAAGCTTTCTTT
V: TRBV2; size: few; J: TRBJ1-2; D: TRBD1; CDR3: CASSEQQGADGYTF; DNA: TGTGCCAGCAGTGAACAACAGGGGGCTGATGGCTACACCTTC
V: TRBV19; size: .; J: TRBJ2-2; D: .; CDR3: CASSPSNTGELFF; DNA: TGTGCCAGTAGTCCCTCGAACACCGGGGAGCTGTTTTTT